The rows below give T cell receptor beta chains drawn from one sample of a study of T cells after yellow fever vaccination. TCRdb reprocessed the 5' RACE reads via MiXCR and lists one record per CDR3 protein. The sample holds some 320,000 distinct CDR3 sequences, 8.7% seen once. The source was PBMCs, collected on the day of the first yellow fever vaccination. The receptor set was obtained from a young man who received the YFV17D yellow fever vaccine. Each CDR3 is given with its conserved first and last residue. The order of the fields is V gene, D gene, clone size, J gene, CDR3 protein, CDR3 DNA. D genes are given only for firm matches. Clone size appears in some rows only: once, few, many, or a class for an expanded clone.

TRBV7-9	TRBD1	-	TRBJ2-1	CASSGTGGLSEQFF	TGTGCCAGCAGTGGGACAGGGGGTCTTAGTGAGCAGTTCTTC
TRBV6-5	-	-	TRBJ1-1	CASSYTWGGITEAFF	TGTGCCAGCAGTTATACCTGGGGCGGGATAACTGAAGCTTTCTTT
TRBV6-5	-	-	TRBJ2-3	CASSSTGSYTQYF	TGTGCCAGCAGTTCTACGGGGTCGTATACGCAGTATTTT
TRBV5-1	TRBD1	few	TRBJ1-1	CASRQGSTEAFF	TGCGCCAGCAGACAGGGGTCCACTGAAGCTTTCTTT
TRBV7-6	-	few	TRBJ2-3	CASSLVLPPGDTQYF	TGTGCCAGCAGCTTAGTGTTACCTCCTGGGGATACGCAGTATTTT
TRBV10-2	-	-	TRBJ2-2	CASGGVTGELFF	TGCGCCAGCGGGGGTGTAACCGGGGAGCTGTTTTTT
TRBV7-2	-	few	TRBJ2-5	CASSSNRETETQYF	TGTGCCAGCAGCTCTAACAGGGAGACGGAGACCCAGTACTTC
TRBV4-3	TRBD2	-	TRBJ2-1	CASSQKELKRGGGEQFF	TGCGCCAGCAGCCAGAAAGAACTAAAGCGGGGGGGTGGTGAGCAGTTCTTC
TRBV5-1	-	many	TRBJ1-3	CASSFSDGNTIYF	TGCGCCAGCAGCTTCTCAGATGGAAACACCATATATTTT
TRBV12-3/TRBV12-4	-	few	TRBJ2-2	CASSSQMRRGELFF	TGTGCCAGCAGTTCTCAGATGCGTCGCGGGGAGCTGTTTTTT
TRBV6-4	TRBD2	many	TRBJ2-1	CASSDSDSGGGEQFF	TGTGCCAGCAGTGACTCGGATAGCGGGGGTGGCGAGCAGTTCTTC
TRBV30	-	-	TRBJ1-1	CAWSPLTEAFF	TGTGCCTGGAGCCCCCTCACTGAAGCTTTCTTT
TRBV11-3	TRBD1	few	TRBJ2-1	CASSLGTGGGYNEQFF	TGTGCCAGCAGCTTAGGGACAGGGGGAGGCTACAATGAGCAGTTCTTC
TRBV5-5	-	few	TRBJ2-7	CASAEVEQYF	TGTGCCAGCGCAGAAGTCGAGCAGTACTTC
TRBV6-5	-	many	TRBJ2-1	CASSHPSEYGAEQFF	TGTGCCAGCAGTCACCCCTCTGAGTACGGGGCTGAGCAGTTCTTC
TRBV5-1	-	many	TRBJ2-5	CASSATGTRQETQYF	TGCGCCAGCAGCGCAACCGGGACGAGACAAGAGACCCAGTACTTC
TRBV4-1	-	once	TRBJ2-1	CASSQGRLSGNEQFF	TGCGCCAGCAGCCAAGGACGTTTGTCCGGGAATGAGCAGTTCTTC
TRBV6-2/TRBV6-3	-	few	TRBJ1-1	CASRKIHQPTEAFF	TGTGCCAGCAGGAAGATTCACCAGCCCACTGAAGCTTTCTTT
TRBV5-1	TRBD2	many	TRBJ2-3	CASSSGLAGLADTQYF	TGCGCCAGCAGCTCAGGACTAGCGGGGCTGGCAGATACGCAGTATTTT
TRBV10-3	-	few	TRBJ2-5	CAISGSGQETQYF	TGTGCCATCAGTGGTTCCGGGCAAGAGACCCAGTACTTC
TRBV4-3	-	many	TRBJ2-7	CASSWSAGRSYEQYF	TGCGCCAGCAGCTGGTCGGCAGGGCGTTCCTACGAGCAGTACTTC
TRBV12-3/TRBV12-4	-	many	TRBJ2-1	CASKSGLGSEQFF	TGTGCCAGCAAATCAGGTCTTGGGAGTGAGCAGTTCTTC
TRBV11-2	TRBD1	-	TRBJ1-3	CASSLKWGQASSGNTIYF	TGTGCCAGCAGCTTAAAGTGGGGACAGGCGAGCTCTGGAAACACCATATATTTT
TRBV10-3	TRBD1	-	TRBJ1-6	CATAGGEESPLHF	TGTGCCACCGCAGGGGGCGAAGAGTCACCCCTCCACTTT
TRBV5-7	-	many	TRBJ2-1	CASSLRASEVSNEQFF	TGTGCCAGCAGCTTGAGAGCTAGCGAGGTTTCCAATGAGCAGTTCTTC
TRBV4-1	-	few	TRBJ2-3	CASSQVRAGATDTQYF	TGCGCCAGCAGCCAAGTGCGCGCGGGGGCCACAGATACGCAGTATTTT
TRBV7-2	TRBD2	many	TRBJ2-3	CASSLVDSGRDPQYF	TGTGCCAGCAGCTTAGTAGATAGCGGGAGGGATCCGCAGTATTTT
TRBV7-9	-	-	TRBJ2-2	CARTRQRNTGELFF	TGTGCCAGAACTCGACAGCGAAACACCGGGGAGCTGTTTTTT
TRBV7-9	-	few	TRBJ1-1	CASSLFPANTEAFF	TGTGCCAGCAGCTTATTTCCAGCGAACACTGAAGCTTTCTTT
TRBV20-1	TRBD2	few	TRBJ2-1	CSARSSGRGNEQFF	TGCAGTGCTAGGAGTAGCGGGAGGGGGAATGAGCAGTTCTTC
TRBV6-2/TRBV6-3	-	few	TRBJ1-2	CASSGSPPKGRDGYTF	TGTGCCAGCAGTGGCTCTCCCCCAAAGGGCAGAGATGGCTACACCTTC
TRBV19	-	few	TRBJ2-3	CASSILTGTDTQYF	TGTGCCAGTAGTATCCTAACAGGAACAGATACGCAGTATTTT
TRBV9	-	few	TRBJ2-1	CASSVELWDEQFF	TGTGCCAGCAGCGTAGAGCTCTGGGATGAGCAGTTCTTC
TRBV18	-	many	TRBJ2-4	CASSPPGENIQYF	TGTGCCAGCTCACCACCGGGGGAAAACATTCAGTACTTC
TRBV7-2	-	few	TRBJ2-5	CASSLNQRGAGGTQYF	TGTGCCAGCAGCTTAAATCAGCGGGGCGCAGGGGGGACCCAGTACTTC
TRBV7-2	-	few	TRBJ1-1	CASSLLRGVAEAFF	TGTGCCAGCAGCTTATTGCGTGGGGTCGCTGAAGCTTTCTTT
TRBV7-2	TRBD1	many	TRBJ1-4	CASSFRQGSTNEKLFF	TGTGCCAGCAGCTTTAGACAGGGCTCAACTAATGAAAAACTGTTTTTT
TRBV7-2	-	few	TRBJ1-6	CASLRQGGVSPLHF	TGTGCCAGCCTCAGGCAGGGCGGGGTTTCACCCCTCCACTTT
TRBV12-3/TRBV12-4	-	-	TRBJ2-6	CASKNRGGGLLYSGANVLTF	TGTGCCAGCAAGAACAGGGGGGGTGGTCTCCTTTACTCTGGGGCCAACGTCCTGACTTTC
TRBV7-9	TRBD2	-	TRBJ2-5	CASSLLLSGGYETQYF	TGTGCCAGCAGCTTGCTTTTAAGCGGGGGATATGAGACCCAGTACTTC
TRBV5-4	-	-	TRBJ2-2	CASGPSGELFF	TGTGCCAGCGGACCATCGGGGGAGCTGTTTTTT
TRBV5-1	TRBD1	few	TRBJ2-3	CASSLDGRTGVADTQYF	TGCGCCAGCAGCTTGGACGGCAGGACAGGGGTGGCAGATACGCAGTATTTT
TRBV24-1	-	-	TRBJ1-2	CATGSEFYGYTF	TGTGCCACCGGCAGCGAATTCTATGGCTACACCTTC
TRBV5-1	TRBD2	many	TRBJ2-5	CASSRGQGLAGLETQYF	TGCGCCAGCAGCCGAGGACAGGGACTAGCGGGGTTAGAGACCCAGTACTTC
TRBV29-1	-	few	TRBJ2-7	CSAGKAGDYEQYF	TGCAGCGCCGGCAAGGCAGGGGACTACGAGCAGTACTTC
TRBV5-6	-	many	TRBJ2-7	CASSLLDSGWEQYF	TGTGCCAGCAGCTTGTTAGACAGTGGATGGGAGCAGTACTTC
TRBV28	-	-	TRBJ1-1	CASSLGQGSEAFF	TGTGCCAGCAGTTTAGGGCAGGGCTCTGAAGCTTTCTTT
TRBV28	TRBD1	-	TRBJ2-1	CASSFWDRVYEQFF	TGTGCCAGCAGTTTCTGGGACAGGGTCTATGAGCAGTTCTTC
TRBV29-1	-	few	TRBJ1-1	CSGGAGTLTSEAFF	TGCAGCGGCGGGGCAGGGACGCTCACTAGTGAAGCTTTCTTT
TRBV20-1	-	few	TRBJ1-1	CSAAPGFWNTEAFF	TGCAGTGCCGCCCCAGGGTTTTGGAACACTGAAGCTTTCTTT
TRBV30	-	-	TRBJ1-2	CAWSVGEGYTF	TGTGCCTGGAGTGTTGGAGAAGGCTACACCTTC
TRBV6-1	-	-	TRBJ2-7	CASSQRGLISYEQYF	TGTGCCAGCAGCCAAAGGGGACTGATCTCCTACGAGCAGTACTTC
TRBV18	-	many	TRBJ2-3	CASSPPGRLISDSRDTQYF	TGTGCCAGCTCACCACCTGGAAGGCTCATAAGTGACAGCCGAGATACGCAGTATTTT
TRBV19	-	few	TRBJ1-1	CASRGRGLSNTEAFF	TGTGCCAGTAGGGGACGGGGACTGTCGAACACTGAAGCTTTCTTT
TRBV18	-	-	TRBJ2-7	CASSPLDGAYEQYF	TGTGCCAGCTCACCGCTGGACGGAGCCTACGAGCAGTACTTC